This T cell receptor (beta chain) was identified in a study of blood T cells in healthy people across ages. Primed by a sample-barcoded 5' primer and a J-beta primer mix, a second PCR proceeded for about 6 to 11 cycles. Each cDNA was tagged by a template-switch adaptor containing 12 random nucleotides. Each CDR3 protein is one row after TCRdb ran MiXCR on the 5' RACE reads. The sample carries 760,000 or so distinct CDR3 sequences, around a quarter recorded once. Every donor provided around 9.5 milliliters of peripheral blood. The germline gives CDR1 SGHVS, CDR2 FQNEAQ. CDR3 size: 15 residues. This clonotype was found a few times. A read error may produce the germline difference seen at one junction end. The sample was also reused in another study, on T cells of mothers and their children. This second report adds: Overlap measured in related mother-child pairs was slightly, non-significantly higher than in unrelated pairs.

The source material was blood. The chain carries TRBV7-8 and TRBJ2-7; 11 nucleotides match TRBD2. This clonotype was sampled from a boy younger than 18 in good health. CDR3 amino acids: CVSSRPTSGNYEQYF. CDR3 in DNA: TGTGTCAGCAGCCGACCGACTAGCGGGAACTACGAGCAGTACTTC.